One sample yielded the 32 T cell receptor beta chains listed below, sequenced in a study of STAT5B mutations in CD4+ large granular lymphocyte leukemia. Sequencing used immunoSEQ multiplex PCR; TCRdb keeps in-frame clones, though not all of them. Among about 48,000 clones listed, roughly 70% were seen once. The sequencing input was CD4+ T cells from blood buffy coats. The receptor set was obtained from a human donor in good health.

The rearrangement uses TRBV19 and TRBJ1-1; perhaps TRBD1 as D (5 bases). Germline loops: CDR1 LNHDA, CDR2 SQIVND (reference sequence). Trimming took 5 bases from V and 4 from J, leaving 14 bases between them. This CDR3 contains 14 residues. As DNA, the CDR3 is TGTGCCAGTAGTCTTGCTCGGGGGGGCACTGAAGCTTTCTTT. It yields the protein CASSLARGGTEAFF.

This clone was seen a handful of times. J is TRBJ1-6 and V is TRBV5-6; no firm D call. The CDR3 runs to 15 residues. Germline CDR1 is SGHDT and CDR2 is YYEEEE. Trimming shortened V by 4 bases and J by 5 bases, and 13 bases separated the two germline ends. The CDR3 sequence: CASSPRVVDNSPLHF. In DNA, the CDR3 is TGTGCCAGCAGCCCCAGAGTTGTGGATAATTCACCCCTCCACTTT.

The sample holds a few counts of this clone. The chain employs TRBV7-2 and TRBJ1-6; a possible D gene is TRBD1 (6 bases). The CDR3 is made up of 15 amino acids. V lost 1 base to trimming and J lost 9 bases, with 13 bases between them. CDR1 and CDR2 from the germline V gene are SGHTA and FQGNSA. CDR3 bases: TGTGCCAGCAGCTTAGGGTGGGGGGCAAGTTCACCCCTCCACTTT. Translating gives CASSLGWGASSPLHF. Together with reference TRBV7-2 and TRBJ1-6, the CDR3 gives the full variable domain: GAGVSQSPSNKVTEKGKDVELRCDPISGHTALYWYRQSLGQGLEFLIYFQGNSAPDKSGLPSDRFSAERTGGSVSTLTIQRTQQEDSAVYLCASSLGWGASSPLHFGNGTRLTVT.

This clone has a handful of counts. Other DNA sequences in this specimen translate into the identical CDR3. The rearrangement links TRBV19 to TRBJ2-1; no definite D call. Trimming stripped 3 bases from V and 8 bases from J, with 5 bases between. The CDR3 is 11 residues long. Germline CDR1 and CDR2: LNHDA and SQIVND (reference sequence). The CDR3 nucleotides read TGTGCCAGTAGTATTAGGGATGAGCAGTTCTTC. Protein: CASSIRDEQFF. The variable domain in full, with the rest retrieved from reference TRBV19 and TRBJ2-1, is DGGITQSPKYLFRKEGQNVTLSCEQNLNHDAMYWYRQDPGQGLRLIYYSQIVNDFQKGDIAEGYSVSREKKESFPLTVTSAQKNPTAFYLCASSIRDEQFFGPGTRLTVL.

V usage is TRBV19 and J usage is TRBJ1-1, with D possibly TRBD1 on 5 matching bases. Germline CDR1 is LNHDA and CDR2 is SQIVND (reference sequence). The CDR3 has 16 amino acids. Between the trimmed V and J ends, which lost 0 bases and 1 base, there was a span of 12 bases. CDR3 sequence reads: CASSIDLGGTNTEAFF. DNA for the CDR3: TGTGCCAGTAGTATAGATCTCGGGGGGACGAACACTGAAGCTTTCTTT.

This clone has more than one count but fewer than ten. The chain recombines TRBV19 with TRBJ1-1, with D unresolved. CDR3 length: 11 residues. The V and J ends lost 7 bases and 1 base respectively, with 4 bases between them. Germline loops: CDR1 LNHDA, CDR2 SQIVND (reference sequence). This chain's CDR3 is CASNKNTEAFF. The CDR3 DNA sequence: TGTGCCAGTAATAAGAACACTGAAGCTTTCTTT.

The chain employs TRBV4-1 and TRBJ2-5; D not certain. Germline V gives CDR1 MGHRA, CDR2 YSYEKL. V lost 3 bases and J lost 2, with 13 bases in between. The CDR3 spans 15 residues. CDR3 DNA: TGCGCCAGCAGCCATAAAGAACCAAGTCAAGAGACCCAGTACTTC. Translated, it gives CASSHKEPSQETQYF.

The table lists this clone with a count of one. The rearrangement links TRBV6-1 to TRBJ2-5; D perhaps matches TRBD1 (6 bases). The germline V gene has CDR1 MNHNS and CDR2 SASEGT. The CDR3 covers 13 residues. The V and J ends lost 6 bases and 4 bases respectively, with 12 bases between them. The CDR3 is CASRDTGRETQYF. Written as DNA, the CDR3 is TGTGCCAGCAGAGATACAGGGCGAGAGACCCAGTACTTC.

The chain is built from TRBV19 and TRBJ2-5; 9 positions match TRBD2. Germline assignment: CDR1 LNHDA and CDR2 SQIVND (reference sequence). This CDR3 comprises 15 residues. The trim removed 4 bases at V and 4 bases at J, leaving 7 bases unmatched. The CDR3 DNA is TGTGCCAGTAGTAGCAGCGGGGGGAGAGGAGAGACCCAGTACTTC. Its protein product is CASSSSGGRGETQYF.

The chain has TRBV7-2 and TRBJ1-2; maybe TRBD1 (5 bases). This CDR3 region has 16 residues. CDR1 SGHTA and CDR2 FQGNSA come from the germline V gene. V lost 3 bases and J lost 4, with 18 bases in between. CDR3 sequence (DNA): TGTGCCAGCAGCTTGAATCGGCAGGGCCCCATCTATGGCTACACCTTC. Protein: CASSLNRQGPIYGYTF.

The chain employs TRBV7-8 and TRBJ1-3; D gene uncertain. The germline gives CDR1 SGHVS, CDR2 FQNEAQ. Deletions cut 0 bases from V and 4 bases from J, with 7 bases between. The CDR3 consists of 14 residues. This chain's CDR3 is CASSLAGYGNTIYF. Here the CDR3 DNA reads TGTGCCAGCAGCTTAGCCGGGTACGGAAACACCATATATTTT.

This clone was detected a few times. CDR3 sequence reads: CAWSGQGSNQPQHF. The CDR3 nucleotides read TGTGCCTGGAGTGGCCAAGGGAGTAATCAGCCCCAGCATTTT. The J gene is TRBJ1-5, the V gene TRBV30, with D uncertain. The CDR3 runs to 14 residues. Trimming left V 1 base short and J 4 bases short, with 11 bases between. From germline, CDR1 is GTSNPN and CDR2 SVGIG (reference sequence).

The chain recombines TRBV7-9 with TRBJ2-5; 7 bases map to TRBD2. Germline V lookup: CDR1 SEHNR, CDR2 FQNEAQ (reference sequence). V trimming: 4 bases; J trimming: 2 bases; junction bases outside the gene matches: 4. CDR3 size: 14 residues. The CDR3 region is CASSSGLIQETQYF. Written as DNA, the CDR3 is TGTGCCAGCAGCTCGGGACTAATACAAGAGACCCAGTACTTC.

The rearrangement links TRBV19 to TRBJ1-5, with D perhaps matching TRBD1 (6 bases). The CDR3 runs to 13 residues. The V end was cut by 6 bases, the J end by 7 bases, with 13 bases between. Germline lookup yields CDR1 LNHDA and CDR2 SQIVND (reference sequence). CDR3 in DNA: TGTGCCAGTAGGACAGGCGGGGGGCAGCCCCAGCATTTT. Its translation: CASRTGGGQPQHF.

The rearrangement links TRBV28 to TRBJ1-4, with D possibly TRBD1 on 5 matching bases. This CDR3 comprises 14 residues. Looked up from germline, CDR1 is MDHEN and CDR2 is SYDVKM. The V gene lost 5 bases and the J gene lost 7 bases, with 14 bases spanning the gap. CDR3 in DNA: TGTGCCAGCAGTCTGGAACAGAGGGGTGAAAAACTGTTTTTT. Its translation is CASSLEQRGEKLFF. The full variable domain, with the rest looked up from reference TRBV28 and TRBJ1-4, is DVKVTQSSRYLVKRTGEKVFLECVQDMDHENMFWYRQDPGLGLRLIYFSYDVKMKEKGDIPEGYSVSREKKERFSLILESASTNQTSMYLCASSLEQRGEKLFFGSGTQLSVL.

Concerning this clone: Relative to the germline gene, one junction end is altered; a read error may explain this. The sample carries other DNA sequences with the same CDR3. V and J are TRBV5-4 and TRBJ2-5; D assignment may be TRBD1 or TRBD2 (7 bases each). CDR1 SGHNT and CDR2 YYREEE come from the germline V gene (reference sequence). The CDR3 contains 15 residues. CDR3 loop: CASSEAGQFLETQYF. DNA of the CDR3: TGTGCTAGCAGCGAAGCGGGACAGTTCCTAGAGACCCAGTACTTC.

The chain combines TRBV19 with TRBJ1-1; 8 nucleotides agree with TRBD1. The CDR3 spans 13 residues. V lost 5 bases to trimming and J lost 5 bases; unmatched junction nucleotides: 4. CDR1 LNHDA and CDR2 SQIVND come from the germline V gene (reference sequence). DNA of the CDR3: TGTGCCAGTAGTTCACAGGGGGGTACTGAAGCTTTCTTT. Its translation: CASSSQGGTEAFF.

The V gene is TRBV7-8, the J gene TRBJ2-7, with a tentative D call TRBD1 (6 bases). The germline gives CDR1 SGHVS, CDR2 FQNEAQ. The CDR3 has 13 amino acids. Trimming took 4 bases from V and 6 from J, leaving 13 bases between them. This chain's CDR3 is CASSSARDTEQYF. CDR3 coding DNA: TGTGCCAGCAGCTCAGCCCGGGACACCGAGCAGTACTTC.

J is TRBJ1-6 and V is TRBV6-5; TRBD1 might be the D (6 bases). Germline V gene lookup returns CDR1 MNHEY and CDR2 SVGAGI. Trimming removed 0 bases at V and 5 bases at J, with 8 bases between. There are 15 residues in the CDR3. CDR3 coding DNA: TGTGCCAGCAGTTACTCGAGGACAGATAATTCACCCCTCCACTTT. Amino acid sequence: CASSYSRTDNSPLHF.

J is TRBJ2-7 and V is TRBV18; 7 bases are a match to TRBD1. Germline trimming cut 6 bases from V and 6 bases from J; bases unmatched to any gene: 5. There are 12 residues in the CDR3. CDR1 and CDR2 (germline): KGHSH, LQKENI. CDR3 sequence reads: CASSLTGSEQYV. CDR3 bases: TGTGCCAGCTCGTTGACAGGGAGCGAGCAGTACGTC.

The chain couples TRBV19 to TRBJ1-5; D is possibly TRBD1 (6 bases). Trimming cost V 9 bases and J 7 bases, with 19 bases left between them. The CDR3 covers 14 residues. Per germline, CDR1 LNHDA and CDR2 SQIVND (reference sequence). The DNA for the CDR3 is TGTGCCAGCCTCGCCCGGGGGGCGGTCCAGCCCCAGCATTTT. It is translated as CASLARGAVQPQHF.

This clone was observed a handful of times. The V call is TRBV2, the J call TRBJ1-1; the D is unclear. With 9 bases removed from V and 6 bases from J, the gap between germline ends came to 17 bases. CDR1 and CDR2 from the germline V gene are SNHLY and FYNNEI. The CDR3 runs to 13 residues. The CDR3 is CARGLRYRAEAFF. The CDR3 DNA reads TGTGCCAGGGGTCTGAGGTATAGGGCTGAAGCTTTCTTT.

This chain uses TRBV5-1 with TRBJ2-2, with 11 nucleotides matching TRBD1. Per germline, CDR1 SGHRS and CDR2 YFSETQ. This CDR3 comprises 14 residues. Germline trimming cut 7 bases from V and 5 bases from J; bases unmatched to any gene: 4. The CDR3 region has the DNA TGCGCCAGCTCCGGGACAGGGGGGACCGGGGAGCTGTTTTTT. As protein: CASSGTGGTGELFF.

The CDR3 reads CASSNAGGRYTGELFF. The DNA of the CDR3 is TGTGCCAGCAGCAACGCGGGGGGGCGGTACACCGGGGAGCTGTTTTTT. The chain combines TRBV7-8 with TRBJ2-2; 9 bases are shared with TRBD2. V gave up 5 bases and J gave up 3 bases; unmatched junction bases: 7. This CDR3 is built from 16 residues. In germline, CDR1 is SGHVS, CDR2 FQNEAQ.

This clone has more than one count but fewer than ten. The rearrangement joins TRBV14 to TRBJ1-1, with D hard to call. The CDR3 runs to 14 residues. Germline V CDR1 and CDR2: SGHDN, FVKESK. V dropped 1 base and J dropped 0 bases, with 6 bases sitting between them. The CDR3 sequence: CASSQADVNTEAFF. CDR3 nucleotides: TGTGCCAGCAGCCAAGCGGACGTGAACACTGAAGCTTTCTTT. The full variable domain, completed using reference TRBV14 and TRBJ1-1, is EAGVTQFPSHSVIEKGQTVTLRCDPISGHDNLYWYRRVMGKEIKFLLHFVKESKQDESGMPNNRFLAERTGGTYSTLKVQPAELEDSGVYFCASSQADVNTEAFFGQGTRLTVV.

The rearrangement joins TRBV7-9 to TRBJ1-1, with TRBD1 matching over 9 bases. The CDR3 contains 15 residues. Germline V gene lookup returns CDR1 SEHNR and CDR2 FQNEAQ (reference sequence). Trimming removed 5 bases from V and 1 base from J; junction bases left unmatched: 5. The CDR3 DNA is TGTGCCAGCAGCCCGGCGGGACAGGGGAACACTGAAGCTTTCTTT. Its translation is CASSPAGQGNTEAFF.

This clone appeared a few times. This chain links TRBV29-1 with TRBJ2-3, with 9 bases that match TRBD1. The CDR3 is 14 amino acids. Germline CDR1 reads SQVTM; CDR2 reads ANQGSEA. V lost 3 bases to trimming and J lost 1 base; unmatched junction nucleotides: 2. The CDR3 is CSVEGQGGTDTQYF. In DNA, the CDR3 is TGCAGCGTTGAGGGACAGGGTGGCACAGATACGCAGTATTTT.

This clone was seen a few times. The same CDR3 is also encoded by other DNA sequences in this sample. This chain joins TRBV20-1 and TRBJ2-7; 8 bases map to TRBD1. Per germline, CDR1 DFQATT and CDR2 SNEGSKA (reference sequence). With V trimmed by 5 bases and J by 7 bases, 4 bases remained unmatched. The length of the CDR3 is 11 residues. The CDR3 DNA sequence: TGCAGTGCTGGGACAGGCGGGGAGCAGTACGTC. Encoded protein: CSAGTGGEQYV.

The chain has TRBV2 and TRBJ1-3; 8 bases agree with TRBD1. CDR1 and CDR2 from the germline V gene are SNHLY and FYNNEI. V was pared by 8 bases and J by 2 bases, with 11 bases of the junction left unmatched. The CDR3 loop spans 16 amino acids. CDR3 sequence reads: CASDSQGVFTGNTIYF. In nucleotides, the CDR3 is TGTGCCAGCGACTCACAGGGGGTGTTCACTGGAAACACCATATATTTT.

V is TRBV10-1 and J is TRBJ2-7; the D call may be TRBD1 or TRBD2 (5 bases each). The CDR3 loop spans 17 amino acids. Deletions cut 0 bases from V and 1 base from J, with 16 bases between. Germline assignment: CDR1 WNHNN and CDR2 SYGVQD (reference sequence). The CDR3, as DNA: TGCGCCAGCAGTGAGTCGATGGGGGAGCCTCTTTCCTACGAGCAGTACGTC. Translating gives CASSESMGEPLSYEQYV.

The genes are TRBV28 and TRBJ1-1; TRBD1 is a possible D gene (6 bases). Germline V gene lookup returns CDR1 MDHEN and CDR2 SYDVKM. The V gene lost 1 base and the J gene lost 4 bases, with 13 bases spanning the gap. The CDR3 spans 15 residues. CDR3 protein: CASSLLGGLGTEAFF. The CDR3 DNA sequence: TGTGCCAGCAGTTTATTGGGGGGGCTCGGCACTGAAGCTTTCTTT.

For the CDR3, the DNA is TGCGCCAGCAGCTTCGACAACAAGAACACTGAAGCTTTCTTT. Its protein product is CASSFDNKNTEAFF. This rearrangement joins TRBV5-1 to TRBJ1-1; D gene unclear. The length of the CDR3 is 14 residues. Germline V gene sequence: CDR1 SGHRS, CDR2 YFSETQ. The V and J ends lost 2 bases and 1 base respectively, with 9 bases between them.